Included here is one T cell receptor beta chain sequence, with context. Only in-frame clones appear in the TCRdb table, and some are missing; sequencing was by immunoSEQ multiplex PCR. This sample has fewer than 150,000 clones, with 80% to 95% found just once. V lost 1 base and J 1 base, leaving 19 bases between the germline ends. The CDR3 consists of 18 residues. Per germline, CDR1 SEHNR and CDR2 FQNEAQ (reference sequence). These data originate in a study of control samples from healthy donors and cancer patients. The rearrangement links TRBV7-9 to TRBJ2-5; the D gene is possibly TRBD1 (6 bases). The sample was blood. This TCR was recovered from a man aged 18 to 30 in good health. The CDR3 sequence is CASSLGDTMGPVQETQYF. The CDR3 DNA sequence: TGTGCCAGCAGCTTAGGGGACACTATGGGGCCGGTCCAAGAGACCCAGTACTTC.